The 14 T cell receptor beta chains presented below share a single source sample, sequenced in a study of vaccination effects on CD4 cells after COVID-19. Culturing for around eleven days preceded CD4+ T cell isolation. Profiling relied on immunoSEQ multiplex PCR, and the TCRdb table lists in-frame clones only, not all of them. The table records roughly 60,000 clones, about 69% of them present only once. For these receptors, no antigen is known. The sample was CD4+ T cells from PBMCs cultured without peptide, taken before COVID-19 vaccination. The receptors originated from a human donor who had a prior SARS-CoV-2 infection.

This sequence joins TRBV2 and TRBJ2-7; D possibly matches TRBD1 or TRBD2 (6 bases each). CDR3 length equals 14 residues. V gave up 2 bases and J gave up 7 bases, with 15 bases separating them. Germline-derived CDR1 and CDR2 are SNHLY and FYNNEI. DNA for the CDR3: TGTGCCAGCAGTGAACAGGGGTTTGCGGGGGAGCAGTACTTC. Encoded protein: CASSEQGFAGEQYF.

The chain joins TRBV9 to TRBJ1-4; a possible D gene is TRBD1 (6 bases). Trimming took off 3 bases at V and 5 bases at J, with 20 bases between the two ends. The CDR3 sequence is 17 residues long. CDR1 is SGDLS, CDR2 YYNGEE, per germline. Here the CDR3 DNA reads TGTGCCAGCAGCGCCTCGCACCGGGGGCGGATAAATGAAAAACTGTTTTTT. Residues: CASSASHRGRINEKLFF.

The J gene is TRBJ2-2, the V gene TRBV7-2; TRBD2 agrees at 15 bases. V lost 7 bases to trimming and J lost 6 bases; unmatched junction nucleotides: 9. Germline CDR1 is SGHTA and CDR2 is FQGNSA. CDR3 size: 17 residues. The CDR3 DNA follows: TGTGCCAGCACCCAATGGACTAGCGGGAGGGTGTCCGGGGAGCTGTTTTTT. It specifies CASTQWTSGRVSGELFF.

The V call is TRBV14, the J call TRBJ1-5; D unclear. Germline V gene sequence: CDR1 SGHDN, CDR2 FVKESK. The CDR3 loop spans 13 amino acids. Deletions cut 1 base from V and 7 bases from J, with 8 bases between. CDR3 sequence: CASSQGSWQPQHF. As DNA, the CDR3 is TGTGCCAGCAGCCAAGGGAGTTGGCAGCCCCAGCATTTT.

This clone ranks as large. This chain connects TRBV13 to TRBJ1-2; D possibly corresponds to TRBD1 (6 bases). Between the trimmed V and J ends, which lost 0 bases and 3 bases, there was a span of 8 bases. Germline V gene sequence: CDR1 PRHDT, CDR2 FYEKMQ (reference sequence). CDR3 length: 14 residues. CDR3 nucleotides: TGTGCCAGCAGCTTAGGACAGGGAGACTATGGCTACACCTTC. Its protein product is CASSLGQGDYGYTF.

This clone was detected once. V gene TRBV5-4 combines with J gene TRBJ1-2; no definite D call. V was clipped by 0 bases and J by 7 bases, with 10 bases between them. Germline V gene data show CDR1 as SGHNT and CDR2 as YYREEE (reference sequence). CDR3 length equals 13 residues. CDR3 in amino acids: CASSLGFFGGYTF. Here the CDR3 DNA reads TGTGCCAGCAGCTTGGGTTTTTTTGGTGGCTACACCTTC. The full variable domain, its missing parts supplied by reference TRBV5-4 and TRBJ1-2, is ETGVTQSPTHLIKTRGQQVTLRCSSQSGHNTVSWYQQALGQGPQFIFQYYREEENGRGNFPPRFSGLQFPNYSSELNVNALELDDSALYLCASSLGFFGGYTFGSGTRLTVV.

The chain couples TRBV27 to TRBJ2-2, with D hard to call. Between the trimmed V and J ends, which lost 3 bases and 0 bases, there was a span of 11 bases. Germline CDR1 and CDR2: MNHEY and SMNVEV (reference sequence). CDR3 length: 16 amino acids. The DNA for the CDR3 is TGTGCCAGCAGTTTTTCATTATGGGCGAACACCGGGGAGCTGTTTTTT. Its protein is CASSFSLWANTGELFF.

This rearrangement joins TRBV5-1 to TRBJ2-1; D gene uncertain. CDR1 and CDR2 (germline): SGHRS, YFSETQ. The CDR3 totals 16 residues. Trimming took off 7 bases at V and 3 bases at J, with 20 bases between the two ends. In DNA form, the CDR3 reads TGCGCCAGCTACCTACGGCCCCGAGAAATCTACAATGAGCAGTTCTTC. It specifies CASYLRPREIYNEQFF.

The rearrangement joins TRBV30 to TRBJ2-7; TRBD2 is a possible D gene (6 bases). Germline lookup yields CDR1 GTSNPN and CDR2 SVGIG (reference sequence). The CDR3 sequence is 13 residues long. The V end was cut by 0 bases, the J end by 2 bases, with 8 bases between. The CDR3 spells CAWSVGLAYEQYF. DNA of the CDR3: TGTGCCTGGAGTGTGGGACTCGCCTACGAGCAGTACTTC.

The chain has TRBV4-2 and TRBJ1-1; D perhaps matches TRBD1 (5 bases). In germline, CDR1 is LGHNA, CDR2 YNFKEQ. V was clipped by 1 base and J by 0 bases, with 12 bases between them. The CDR3 runs to 16 residues. The CDR3 DNA reads TGTGCCAGCAGCCAAGGGTGGACGGACATGAACACTGAAGCTTTCTTT. Its translation: CASSQGWTDMNTEAFF.

V gene TRBV19 combines with J gene TRBJ1-3, with 7 bases matching TRBD1. The CDR3 has 15 amino acids. V gave up 5 bases and J gave up 0 bases; unmatched junction bases: 4. CDR1 LNHDA and CDR2 SQIVND come from the germline V gene (reference sequence). CDR3 coding DNA: TGTGCCAGTAGTGAACAGGGGCTCTCTGGAAACACCATATATTTT. It is translated as CASSEQGLSGNTIYF. The full variable domain, rest sourced from reference TRBV19 and TRBJ1-3, is DGGITQSPKYLFRKEGQNVTLSCEQNLNHDAMYWYRQDPGQGLRLIYYSQIVNDFQKGDIAEGYSVSREKKESFPLTVTSAQKNPTAFYLCASSEQGLSGNTIYFGEGSWLTVV.

This clone was detected only a few times. This rearrangement joins TRBV15 to TRBJ2-5; a possible D gene is TRBD1 (6 bases). V was clipped by 2 bases and J by 5 bases, with 12 bases between them. The V gene's germline CDR1 is LNHNV and CDR2 YYDKDF (reference sequence). The CDR3 length is 14 residues. CDR3 in DNA: TGTGCCACCAGCAGAACGGACAGTTGGGAGACCCAGTACTTC. Protein product: CATSRTDSWETQYF.

The chain recombines TRBV4-2 with TRBJ2-2; a possible D gene is TRBD1 (6 bases). Trimming cost V 4 bases and J 4 bases, with 13 bases left between them. The CDR3 covers 15 residues. CDR1 is LGHNA, CDR2 YNFKEQ, per germline. The CDR3 bases are TGTGCCAGCAGCCTCCAGGGGCTGGGCACCGGGGAGCTGTTTTTT. Encoded protein: CASSLQGLGTGELFF.

The chain employs TRBV4-1 and TRBJ1-4; TRBD1 matches 10 bases. The length of the CDR3 is 18 residues. Germline CDR1 MGHRA, CDR2 YSYEKL. V shed 2 bases and J 4 bases; nucleotides not matched to a gene: 10. The CDR3 sequence: CASSQFVGQGKNNEKLFF. The CDR3 DNA reads TGCGCCAGCAGCCAATTCGTGGGACAGGGGAAGAATAATGAAAAACTGTTTTTT.